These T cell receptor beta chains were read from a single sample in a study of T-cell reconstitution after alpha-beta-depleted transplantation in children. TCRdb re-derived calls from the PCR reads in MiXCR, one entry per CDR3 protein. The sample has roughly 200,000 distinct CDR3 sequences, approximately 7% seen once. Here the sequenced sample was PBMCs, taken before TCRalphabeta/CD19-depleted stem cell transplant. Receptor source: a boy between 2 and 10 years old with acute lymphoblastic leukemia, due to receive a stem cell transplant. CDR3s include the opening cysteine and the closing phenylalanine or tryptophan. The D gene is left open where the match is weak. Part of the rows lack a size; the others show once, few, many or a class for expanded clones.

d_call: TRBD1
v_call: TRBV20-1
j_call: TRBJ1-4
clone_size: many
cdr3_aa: CSARDPNRGGRSNEKLFF
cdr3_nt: TGCAGTGCTAGAGATCCGAACAGGGGAGGACGGAGTAATGAAAAACTGTTTTTT

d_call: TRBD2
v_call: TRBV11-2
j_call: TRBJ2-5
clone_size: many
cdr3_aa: CASSLDLAGPETQYF
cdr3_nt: TGTGCCAGCAGCTTAGATCTAGCGGGGCCGGAGACCCAGTACTTC

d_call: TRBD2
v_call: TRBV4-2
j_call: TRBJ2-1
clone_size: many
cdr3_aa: CASSQDRLAAYNEQFF
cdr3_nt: TGTGCCAGCAGCCAAGATCGGCTAGCGGCGTACAATGAGCAGTTCTTC

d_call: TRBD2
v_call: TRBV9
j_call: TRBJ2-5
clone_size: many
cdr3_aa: CASSGLTSGGAVTQYF
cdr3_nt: TGTGCCAGCAGCGGGCTGACTAGCGGGGGGGCCGTGACCCAGTACTTC

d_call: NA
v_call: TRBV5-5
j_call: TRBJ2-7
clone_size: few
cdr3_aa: CASNLVEGHGSYEQYF
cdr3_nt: TGTGCCAGCAACTTGGTGGAGGGACACGGGTCCTACGAGCAGTACTTC

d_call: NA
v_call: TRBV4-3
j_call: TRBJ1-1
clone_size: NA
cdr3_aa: CASSPQGGLNTEAFF
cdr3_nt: TGCGCCAGCAGCCCACAAGGGGGACTGAACACTGAAGCTTTCTTT

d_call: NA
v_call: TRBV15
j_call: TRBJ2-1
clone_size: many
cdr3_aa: CATSRDSQDNEQFF
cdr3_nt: TGTGCCACCAGCAGAGATTCTCAGGACAATGAGCAGTTCTTC

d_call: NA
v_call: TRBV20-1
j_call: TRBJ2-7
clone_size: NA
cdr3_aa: CSARVGWEQYF
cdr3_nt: TGCAGTGCTAGAGTCGGATGGGAGCAGTACTTC

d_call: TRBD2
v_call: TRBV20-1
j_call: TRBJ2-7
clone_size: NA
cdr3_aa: CSATGPSGVGEQYF
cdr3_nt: TGCAGTGCCACGGGCCCTAGCGGTGTGGGCGAGCAGTACTTC

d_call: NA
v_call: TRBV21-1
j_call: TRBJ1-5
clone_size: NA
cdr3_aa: CASSNGSPGGNQPQHF
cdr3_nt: TGTGCCAGCAGCAACGGATCTCCAGGGGGCAATCAGCCCCAGCATTTT

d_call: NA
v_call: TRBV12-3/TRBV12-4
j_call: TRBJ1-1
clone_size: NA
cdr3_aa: CASSTQGGYTEAFF
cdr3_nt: TGTGCCAGCAGTACACAGGGTGGGTACACTGAAGCTTTCTTT

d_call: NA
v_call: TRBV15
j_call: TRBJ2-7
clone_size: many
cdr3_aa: CATSRDRREFSYEQYF
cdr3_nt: TGTGCCACCAGCAGAGATCGGAGGGAGTTTTCCTACGAGCAGTACTTC

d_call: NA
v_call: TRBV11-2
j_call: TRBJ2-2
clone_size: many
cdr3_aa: CASSLDLGRGGTGELFF
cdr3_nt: TGTGCCAGCAGCTTAGATCTGGGCAGGGGTGGCACCGGGGAGCTGTTTTTT

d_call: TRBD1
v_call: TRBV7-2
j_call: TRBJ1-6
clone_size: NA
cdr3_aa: CASSPPGTGNSPLHF
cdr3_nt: TGTGCCAGCAGCCCCCCTGGGACAGGGAATTCACCCCTCCACTTT

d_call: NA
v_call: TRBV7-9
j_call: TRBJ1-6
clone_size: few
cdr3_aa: CASSLSQQTGRNSPLHF
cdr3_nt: TGTGCCAGCAGCTTAAGTCAACAAACAGGGAGAAATTCACCCCTCCACTTT

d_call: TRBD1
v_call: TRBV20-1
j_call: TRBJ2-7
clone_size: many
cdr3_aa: CSALIAADRGLYEQYF
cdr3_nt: TGCAGTGCCCTCATAGCCGCGGACAGGGGGTTGTACGAGCAGTACTTC

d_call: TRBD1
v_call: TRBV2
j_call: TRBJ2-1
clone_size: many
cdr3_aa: CASTGTAYNEQFF
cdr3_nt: TGTGCCAGCACCGGGACAGCATACAATGAGCAGTTCTTC

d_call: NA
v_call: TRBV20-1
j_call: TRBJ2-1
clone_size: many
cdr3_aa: CSASSLKTHSYNEQFF
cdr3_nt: TGCAGTGCTAGTTCTCTAAAGACCCACTCCTACAATGAGCAGTTCTTC

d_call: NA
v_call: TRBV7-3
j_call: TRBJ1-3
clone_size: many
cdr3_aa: CASSSQGTGNTIYF
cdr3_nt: TGTGCCAGCAGCTCTCAGGGAACTGGAAACACCATATATTTT

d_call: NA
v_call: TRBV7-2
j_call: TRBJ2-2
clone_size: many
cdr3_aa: CASSSQPAKSTGELFF
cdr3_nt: TGTGCCAGCAGCTCCCAGCCAGCTAAATCCACCGGGGAGCTGTTTTTT

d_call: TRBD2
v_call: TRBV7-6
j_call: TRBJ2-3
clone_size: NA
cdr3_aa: CASSLGPAGGASDTQYF
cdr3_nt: TGTGCCAGCAGCTTAGGACCAGCGGGGGGGGCTTCAGATACGCAGTATTTT

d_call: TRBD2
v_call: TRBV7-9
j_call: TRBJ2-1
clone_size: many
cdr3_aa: CASSSQGAGDFNEQFF
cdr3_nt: TGTGCCAGCAGCTCCCAGGGAGCGGGAGATTTCAATGAGCAGTTCTTC

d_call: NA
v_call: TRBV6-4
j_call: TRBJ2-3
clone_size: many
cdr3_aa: CASSDSLTDTQYF
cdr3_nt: TGTGCCAGCAGTGACTCCCTGACAGATACGCAGTATTTT

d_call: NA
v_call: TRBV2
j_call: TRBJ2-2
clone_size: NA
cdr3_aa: CASSGGTTNTGELFF
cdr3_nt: TGTGCCAGCAGTGGAGGGACAACGAACACCGGGGAGCTGTTTTTT

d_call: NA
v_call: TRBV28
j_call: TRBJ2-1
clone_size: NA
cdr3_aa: CATTQGYSYNEQFF
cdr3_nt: TGTGCCACCACCCAGGGTTACTCCTACAATGAGCAGTTCTTC

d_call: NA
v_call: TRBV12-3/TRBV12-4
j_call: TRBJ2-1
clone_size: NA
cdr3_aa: CASSLLDTHNEQFF
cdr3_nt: TGTGCCAGCAGTTTATTGGATACCCACAATGAGCAGTTCTTC

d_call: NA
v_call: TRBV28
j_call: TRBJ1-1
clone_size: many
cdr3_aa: CASSLSTGGTEAFF
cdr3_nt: TGTGCCAGCAGCTTATCGACCGGCGGCACTGAAGCTTTCTTT

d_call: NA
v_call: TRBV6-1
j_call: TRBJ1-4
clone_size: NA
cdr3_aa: CASSEGGLGTNEKLFF
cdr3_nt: TGTGCCAGCAGTGAGGGAGGATTAGGAACTAATGAAAAACTGTTTTTT

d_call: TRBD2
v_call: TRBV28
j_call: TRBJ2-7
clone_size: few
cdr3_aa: CASSPPSGSVYEQYF
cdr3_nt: TGTGCCAGCAGTCCTCCTAGCGGGAGCGTCTACGAGCAGTACTTC

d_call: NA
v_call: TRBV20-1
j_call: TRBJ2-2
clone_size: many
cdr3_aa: CSAREALRGSNTGELFF
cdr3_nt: TGCAGTGCTAGAGAGGCTTTGCGCGGCTCGAACACCGGGGAGCTGTTTTTT

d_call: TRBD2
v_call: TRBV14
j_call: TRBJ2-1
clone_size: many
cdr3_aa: CASSQLGGTSGSIHEQFF
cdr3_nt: TGTGCCAGCAGCCAACTAGGAGGGACTAGCGGGAGTATCCATGAGCAGTTCTTC

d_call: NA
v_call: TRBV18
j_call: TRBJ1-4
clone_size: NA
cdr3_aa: CASSPGQNENEKLFF
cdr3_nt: TGTGCCAGCTCACCTGGACAGAACGAGAATGAAAAACTGTTTTTT

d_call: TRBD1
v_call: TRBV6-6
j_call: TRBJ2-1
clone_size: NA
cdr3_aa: CASRGQENNEQFF
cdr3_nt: TGTGCCAGCCGAGGACAGGAGAACAATGAGCAGTTCTTC

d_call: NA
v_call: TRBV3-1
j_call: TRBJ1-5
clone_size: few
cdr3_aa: CASSQGLSGGLSNQPQHF
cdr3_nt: TGTGCCAGCAGCCAAGGCCTAAGCGGGGGCCTTAGCAATCAGCCCCAGCATTTT

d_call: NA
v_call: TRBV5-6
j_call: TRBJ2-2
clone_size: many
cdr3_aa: CASSEQGEGTGELFF
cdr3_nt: TGTGCCAGCAGCGAACAGGGTGAGGGGACCGGGGAGCTGTTTTTT

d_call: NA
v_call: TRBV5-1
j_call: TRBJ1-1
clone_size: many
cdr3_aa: CASSLVWGAEAFF
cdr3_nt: TGCGCCAGCAGCTTGGTTTGGGGAGCTGAAGCTTTCTTT

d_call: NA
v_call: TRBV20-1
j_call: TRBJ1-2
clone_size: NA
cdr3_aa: CSASSPPEVPGDYGYTF
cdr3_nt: TGCAGTGCTAGCTCCCCCCCAGAGGTCCCGGGGGACTATGGCTACACCTTC

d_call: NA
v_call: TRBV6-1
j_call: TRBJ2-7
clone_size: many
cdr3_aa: CASQPGFSYEQYF
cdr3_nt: TGTGCCAGCCAACCAGGATTCTCCTACGAGCAGTACTTC

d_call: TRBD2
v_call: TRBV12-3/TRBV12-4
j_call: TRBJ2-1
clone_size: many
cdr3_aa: CASTQYGTSGHNEQFF
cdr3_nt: TGTGCCAGCACCCAATACGGGACTAGCGGCCACAATGAGCAGTTCTTC

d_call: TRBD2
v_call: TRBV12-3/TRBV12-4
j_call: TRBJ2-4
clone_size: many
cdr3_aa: CASRMGGGAVKNIQYF
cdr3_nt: TGTGCCAGCAGAATGGGCGGGGGGGCCGTCAAAAACATTCAGTACTTC

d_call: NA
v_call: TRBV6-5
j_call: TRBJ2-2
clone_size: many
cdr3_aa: CASSYSIAPGELFF
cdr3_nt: TGTGCCAGCAGTTACTCGATTGCCCCCGGGGAGCTGTTTTTT

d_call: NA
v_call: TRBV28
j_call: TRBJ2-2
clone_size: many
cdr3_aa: CASSEGGTTKRELFF
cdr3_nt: TGTGCCAGCAGTGAGGGTGGGACGACAAAGAGGGAGCTGTTTTTT

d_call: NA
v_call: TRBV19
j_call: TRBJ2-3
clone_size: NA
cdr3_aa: CASSMLAGNTDTQYF
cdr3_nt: TGTGCCAGTAGTATGTTGGCGGGGAACACAGATACGCAGTATTTT

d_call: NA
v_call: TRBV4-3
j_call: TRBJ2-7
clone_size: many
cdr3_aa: CASSQDHEMYEQYF
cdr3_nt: TGCGCCAGCAGCCAAGATCATGAGATGTACGAGCAGTACTTC

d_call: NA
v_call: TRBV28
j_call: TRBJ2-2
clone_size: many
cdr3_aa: CASRSPGATPTGELFF
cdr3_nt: TGTGCCAGCAGGTCCCCCGGGGCTACTCCGACCGGGGAGCTGTTTTTT

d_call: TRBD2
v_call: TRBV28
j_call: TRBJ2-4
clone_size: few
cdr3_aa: CASSSPSRLAGGPQYF
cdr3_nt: TGTGCCAGCAGTTCCCCATCCAGACTAGCGGGAGGCCCCCAGTACTTC

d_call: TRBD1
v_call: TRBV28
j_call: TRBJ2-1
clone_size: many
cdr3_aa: CASSLSEARWGQTTYNEQFF
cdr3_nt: TGTGCCAGCAGTTTATCCGAGGCACGATGGGGACAGACTACCTACAATGAGCAGTTCTTC

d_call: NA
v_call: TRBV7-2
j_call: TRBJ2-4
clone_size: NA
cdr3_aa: CASSLGGRDIQYF
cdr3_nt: TGTGCCAGCAGCTTAGGAGGGAGAGACATTCAGTACTTC

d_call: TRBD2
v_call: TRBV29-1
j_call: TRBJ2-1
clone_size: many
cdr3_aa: CSVKRETYNEQFF
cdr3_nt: TGCAGCGTCAAGCGGGAGACCTACAATGAGCAGTTCTTC

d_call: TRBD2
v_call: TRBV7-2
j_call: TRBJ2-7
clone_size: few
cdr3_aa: CASSPQTSASYEQYF
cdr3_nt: TGTGCCAGCAGTCCACAAACTAGCGCTTCCTACGAGCAGTACTTC

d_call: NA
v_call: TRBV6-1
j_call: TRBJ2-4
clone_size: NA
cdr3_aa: CATSSAGAAKNIQYF
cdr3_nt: TGTGCCACTTCAAGTGCGGGGGCCGCCAAAAACATTCAGTACTTC

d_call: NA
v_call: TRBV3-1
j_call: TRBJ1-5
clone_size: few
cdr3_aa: CASSHGQIGQPQHF
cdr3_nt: TGTGCCAGCAGCCATGGTCAGATAGGCCAGCCCCAGCATTTT

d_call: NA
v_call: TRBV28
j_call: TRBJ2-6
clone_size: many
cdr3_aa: CASSLVSVTGANVLTF
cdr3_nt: TGTGCCAGCAGTTTGGTCAGCGTTACTGGGGCCAACGTCCTGACTTTC

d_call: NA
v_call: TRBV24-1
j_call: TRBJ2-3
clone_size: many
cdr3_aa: CATSDPPPDTQYF
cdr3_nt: TGTGCCACCAGTGATCCCCCCCCAGATACGCAGTATTTT